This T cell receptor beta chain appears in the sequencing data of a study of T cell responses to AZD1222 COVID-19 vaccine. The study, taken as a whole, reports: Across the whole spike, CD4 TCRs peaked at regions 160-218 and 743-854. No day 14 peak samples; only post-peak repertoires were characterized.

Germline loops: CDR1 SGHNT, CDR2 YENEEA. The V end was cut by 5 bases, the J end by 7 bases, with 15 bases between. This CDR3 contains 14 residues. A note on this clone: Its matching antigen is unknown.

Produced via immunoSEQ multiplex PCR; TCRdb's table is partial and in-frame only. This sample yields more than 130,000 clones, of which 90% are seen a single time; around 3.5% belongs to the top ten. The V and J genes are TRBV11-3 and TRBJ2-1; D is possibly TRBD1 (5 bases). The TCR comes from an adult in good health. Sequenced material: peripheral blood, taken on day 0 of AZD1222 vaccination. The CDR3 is CASSQFYDSNEQFF. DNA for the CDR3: TGTGCCAGCAGCCAATTCTACGACAGTAATGAGCAGTTCTTC.